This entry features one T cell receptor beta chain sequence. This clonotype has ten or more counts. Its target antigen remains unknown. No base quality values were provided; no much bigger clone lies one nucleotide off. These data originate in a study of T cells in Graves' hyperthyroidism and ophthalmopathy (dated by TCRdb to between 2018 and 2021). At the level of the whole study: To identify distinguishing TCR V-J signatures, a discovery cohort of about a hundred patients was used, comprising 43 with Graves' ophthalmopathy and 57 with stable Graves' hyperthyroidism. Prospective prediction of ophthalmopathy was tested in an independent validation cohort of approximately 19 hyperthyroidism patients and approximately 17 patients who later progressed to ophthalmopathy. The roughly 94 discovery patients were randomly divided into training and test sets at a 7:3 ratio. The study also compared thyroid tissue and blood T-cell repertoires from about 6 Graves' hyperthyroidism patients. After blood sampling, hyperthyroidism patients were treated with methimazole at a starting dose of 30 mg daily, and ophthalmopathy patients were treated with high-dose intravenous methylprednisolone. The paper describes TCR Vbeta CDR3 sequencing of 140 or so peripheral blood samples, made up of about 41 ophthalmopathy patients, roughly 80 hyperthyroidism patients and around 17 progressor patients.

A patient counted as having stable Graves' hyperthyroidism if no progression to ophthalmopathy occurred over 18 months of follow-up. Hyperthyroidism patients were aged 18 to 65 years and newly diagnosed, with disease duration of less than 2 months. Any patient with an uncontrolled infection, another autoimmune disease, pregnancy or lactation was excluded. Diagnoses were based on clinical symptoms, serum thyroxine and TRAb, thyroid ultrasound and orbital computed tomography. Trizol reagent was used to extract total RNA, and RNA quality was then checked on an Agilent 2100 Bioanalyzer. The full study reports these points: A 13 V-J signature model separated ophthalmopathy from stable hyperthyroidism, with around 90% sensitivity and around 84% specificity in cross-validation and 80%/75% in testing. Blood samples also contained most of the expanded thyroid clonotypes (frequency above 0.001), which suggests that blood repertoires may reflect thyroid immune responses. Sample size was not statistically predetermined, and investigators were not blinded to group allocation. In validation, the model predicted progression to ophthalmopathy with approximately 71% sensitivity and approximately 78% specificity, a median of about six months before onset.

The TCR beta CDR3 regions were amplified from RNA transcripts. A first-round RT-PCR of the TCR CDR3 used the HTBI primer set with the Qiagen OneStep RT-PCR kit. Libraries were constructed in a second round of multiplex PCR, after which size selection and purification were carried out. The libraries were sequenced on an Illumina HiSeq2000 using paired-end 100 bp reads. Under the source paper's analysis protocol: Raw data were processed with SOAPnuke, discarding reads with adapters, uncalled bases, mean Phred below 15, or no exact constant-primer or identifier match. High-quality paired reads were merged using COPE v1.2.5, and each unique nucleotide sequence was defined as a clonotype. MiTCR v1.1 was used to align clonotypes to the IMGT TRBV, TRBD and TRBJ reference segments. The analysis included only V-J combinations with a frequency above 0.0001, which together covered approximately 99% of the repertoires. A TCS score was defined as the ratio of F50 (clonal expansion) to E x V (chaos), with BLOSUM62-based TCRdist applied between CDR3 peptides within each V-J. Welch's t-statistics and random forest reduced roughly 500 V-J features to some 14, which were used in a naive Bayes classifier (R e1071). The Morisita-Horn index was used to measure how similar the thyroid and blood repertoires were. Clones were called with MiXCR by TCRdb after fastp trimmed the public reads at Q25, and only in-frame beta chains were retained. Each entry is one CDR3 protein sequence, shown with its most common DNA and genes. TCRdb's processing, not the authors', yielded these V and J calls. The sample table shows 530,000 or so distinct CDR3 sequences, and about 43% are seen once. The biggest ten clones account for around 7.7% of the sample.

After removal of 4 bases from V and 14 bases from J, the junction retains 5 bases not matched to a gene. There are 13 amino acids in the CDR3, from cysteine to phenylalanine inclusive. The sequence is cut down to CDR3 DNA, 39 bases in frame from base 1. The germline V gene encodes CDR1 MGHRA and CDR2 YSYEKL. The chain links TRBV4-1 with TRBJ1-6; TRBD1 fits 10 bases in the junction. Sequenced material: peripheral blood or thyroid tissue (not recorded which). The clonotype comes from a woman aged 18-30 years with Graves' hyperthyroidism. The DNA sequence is TGCGCCAGCAGCCTGGACAGGGGGAAAACCCTCCACTTT. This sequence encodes CASSLDRGKTLHF.